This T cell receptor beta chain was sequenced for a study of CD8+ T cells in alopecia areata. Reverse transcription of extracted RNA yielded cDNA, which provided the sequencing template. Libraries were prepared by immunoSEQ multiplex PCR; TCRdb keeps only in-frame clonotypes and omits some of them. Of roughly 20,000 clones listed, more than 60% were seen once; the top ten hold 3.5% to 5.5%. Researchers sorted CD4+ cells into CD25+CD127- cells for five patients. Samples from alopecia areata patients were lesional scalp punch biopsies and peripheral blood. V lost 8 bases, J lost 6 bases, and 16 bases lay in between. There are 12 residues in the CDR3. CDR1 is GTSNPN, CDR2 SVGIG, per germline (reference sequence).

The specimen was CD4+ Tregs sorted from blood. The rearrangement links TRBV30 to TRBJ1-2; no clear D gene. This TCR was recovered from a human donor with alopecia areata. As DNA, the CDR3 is TGTGCCCAATGGAGTGGGGTGAATGGCTACACCTTC. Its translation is CAQWSGVNGYTF. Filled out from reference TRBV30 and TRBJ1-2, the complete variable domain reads SQTIHQWPATLVQPVGSPLSLECTVEGTSNPNLYWYRQAAGRGLQLLFYSVGIGQISSEVPQNLSASRPQDRQFILSSKKLLLSDSGFYLCAQWSGVNGYTFGSGTRLTVV.